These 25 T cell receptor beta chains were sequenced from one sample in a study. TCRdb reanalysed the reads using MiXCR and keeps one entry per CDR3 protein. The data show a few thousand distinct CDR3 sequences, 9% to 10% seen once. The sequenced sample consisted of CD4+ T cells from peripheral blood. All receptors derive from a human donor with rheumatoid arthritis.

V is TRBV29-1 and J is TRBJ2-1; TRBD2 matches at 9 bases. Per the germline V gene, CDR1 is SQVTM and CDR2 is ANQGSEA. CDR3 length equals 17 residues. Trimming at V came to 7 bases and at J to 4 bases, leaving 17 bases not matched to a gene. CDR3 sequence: CSGKIGVAGVWYNEQFF. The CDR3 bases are TGCAGCGGAAAGATAGGGGTAGCGGGAGTGTGGTACAATGAGCAGTTCTTC.

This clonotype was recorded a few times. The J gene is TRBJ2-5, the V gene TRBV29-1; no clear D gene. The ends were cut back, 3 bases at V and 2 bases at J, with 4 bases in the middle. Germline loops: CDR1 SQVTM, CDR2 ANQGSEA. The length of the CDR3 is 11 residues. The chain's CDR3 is CSVDEQETQYF. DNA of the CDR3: TGCAGCGTTGATGAACAAGAGACCCAGTACTTC.

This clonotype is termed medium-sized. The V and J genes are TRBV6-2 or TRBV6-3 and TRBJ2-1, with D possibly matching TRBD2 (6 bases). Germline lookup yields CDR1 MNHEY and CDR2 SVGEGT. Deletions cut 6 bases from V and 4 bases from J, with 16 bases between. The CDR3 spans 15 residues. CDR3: CASRKSSGLYNEQFF. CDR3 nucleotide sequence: TGTGCCAGCAGGAAATCCAGCGGGCTTTACAATGAGCAGTTCTTC.

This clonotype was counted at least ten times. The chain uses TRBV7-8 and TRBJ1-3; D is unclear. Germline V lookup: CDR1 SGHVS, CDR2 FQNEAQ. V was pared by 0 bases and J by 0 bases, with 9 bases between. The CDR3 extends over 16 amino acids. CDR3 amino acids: CASSLAGGSSGNTIYF. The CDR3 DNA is TGTGCCAGCAGCTTAGCGGGCGGATCCTCTGGAAACACCATATATTTT.

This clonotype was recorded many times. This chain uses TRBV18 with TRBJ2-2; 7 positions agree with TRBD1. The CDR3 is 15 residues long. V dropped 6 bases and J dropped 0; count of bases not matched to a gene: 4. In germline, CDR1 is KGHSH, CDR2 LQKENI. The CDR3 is CASSRQGSNTGELFF. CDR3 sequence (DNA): TGTGCCAGCTCCCGACAGGGATCGAACACCGGGGAGCTGTTTTTT.

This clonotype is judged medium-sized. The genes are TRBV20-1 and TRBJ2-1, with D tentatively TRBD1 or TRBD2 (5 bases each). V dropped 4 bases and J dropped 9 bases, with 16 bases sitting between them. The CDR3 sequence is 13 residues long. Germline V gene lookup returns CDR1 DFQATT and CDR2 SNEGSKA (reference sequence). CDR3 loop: CSATGDPSGEQFF. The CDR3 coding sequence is TGCAGTGCTACCGGGGACCCCTCGGGTGAGCAGTTCTTC.

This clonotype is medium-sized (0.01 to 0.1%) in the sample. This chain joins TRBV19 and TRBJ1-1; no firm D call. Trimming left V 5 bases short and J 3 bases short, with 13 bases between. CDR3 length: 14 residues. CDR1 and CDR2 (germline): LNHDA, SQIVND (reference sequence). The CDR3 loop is CASSLARVDTEAFF. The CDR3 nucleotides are TGTGCCAGTAGTCTGGCGAGGGTCGACACTGAAGCTTTCTTT.

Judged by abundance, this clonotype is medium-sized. The CDR3 DNA sequence: TGTGCCAGCAGCTTAGGAGGGAGCCAAGAGACCCAGTACTTC. Protein: CASSLGGSQETQYF. The rearrangement joins TRBV7-8 to TRBJ2-5, with D perhaps matching TRBD2 (5 bases). Germline V lookup: CDR1 SGHVS, CDR2 FQNEAQ. The V and J ends lost 1 base and 1 base respectively, with 7 bases between them. This CDR3 has 14 amino acids.

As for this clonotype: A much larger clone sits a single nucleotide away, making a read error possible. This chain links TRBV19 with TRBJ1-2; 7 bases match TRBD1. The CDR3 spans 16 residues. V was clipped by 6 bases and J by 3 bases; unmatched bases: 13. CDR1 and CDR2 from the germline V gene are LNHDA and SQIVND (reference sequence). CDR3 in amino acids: CASSLVGQLPHYGYTF. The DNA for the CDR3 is TGTGCCAGTAGCCTTGTGGGACAGCTACCCCACTATGGCTACACCTTC.

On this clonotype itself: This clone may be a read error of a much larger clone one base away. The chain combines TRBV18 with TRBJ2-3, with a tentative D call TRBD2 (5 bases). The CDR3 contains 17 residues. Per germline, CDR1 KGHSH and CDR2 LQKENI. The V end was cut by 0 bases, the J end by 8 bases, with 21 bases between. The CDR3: CASSPPNRLVGEVTQYF. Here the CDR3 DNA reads TGTGCCAGCTCACCACCTAATCGTCTAGTGGGAGAGGTTACGCAGTATTTT.

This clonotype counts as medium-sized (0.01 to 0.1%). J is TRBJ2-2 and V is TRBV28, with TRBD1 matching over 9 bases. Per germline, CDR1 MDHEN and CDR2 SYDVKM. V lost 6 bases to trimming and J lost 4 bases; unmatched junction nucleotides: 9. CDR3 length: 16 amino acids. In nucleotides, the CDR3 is TGTGCCAGCAGACTCTCCGGGACAGGGTTCACCGGGGAGCTGTTTTTT. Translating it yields CASRLSGTGFTGELFF. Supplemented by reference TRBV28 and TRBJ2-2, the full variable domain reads DVKVTQSSRYLVKRTGEKVFLECVQDMDHENMFWYRQDPGLGLRLIYFSYDVKMKEKGDIPEGYSVSREKKERFSLILESASTNQTSMYLCASRLSGTGFTGELFFGEGSRLTVL.

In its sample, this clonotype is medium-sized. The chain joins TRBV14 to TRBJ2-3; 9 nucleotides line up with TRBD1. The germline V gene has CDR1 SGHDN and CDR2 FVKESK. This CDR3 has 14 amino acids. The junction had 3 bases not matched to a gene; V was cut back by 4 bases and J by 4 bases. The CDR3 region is CASSLTGGADTQYF. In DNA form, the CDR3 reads TGTGCCAGCAGCCTCACAGGGGGCGCAGATACGCAGTATTTT. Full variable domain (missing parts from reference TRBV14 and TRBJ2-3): EAGVTQFPSHSVIEKGQTVTLRCDPISGHDNLYWYRRVMGKEIKFLLHFVKESKQDESGMPNNRFLAERTGGTYSTLKVQPAELEDSGVYFCASSLTGGADTQYFGPGTRLTVL.

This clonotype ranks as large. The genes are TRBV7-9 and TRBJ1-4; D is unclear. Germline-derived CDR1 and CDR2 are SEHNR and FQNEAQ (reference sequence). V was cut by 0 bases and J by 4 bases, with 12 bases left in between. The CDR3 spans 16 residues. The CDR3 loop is CASSLARADLNEKLFF. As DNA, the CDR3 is TGTGCCAGCAGCTTAGCGCGGGCGGACCTTAATGAAAAACTGTTTTTT.

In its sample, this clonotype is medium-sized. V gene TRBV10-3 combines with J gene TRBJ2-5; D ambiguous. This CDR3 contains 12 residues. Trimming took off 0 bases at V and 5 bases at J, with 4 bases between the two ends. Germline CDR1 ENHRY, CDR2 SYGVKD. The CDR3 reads CAISESVETQYF. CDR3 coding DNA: TGTGCCATCAGTGAGTCGGTTGAGACCCAGTACTTC.

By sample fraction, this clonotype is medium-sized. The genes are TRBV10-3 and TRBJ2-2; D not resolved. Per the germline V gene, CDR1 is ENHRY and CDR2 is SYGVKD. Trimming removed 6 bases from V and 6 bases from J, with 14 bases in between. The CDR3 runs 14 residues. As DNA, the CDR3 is TGTGCCATCAGCGAAAGACATATGCCCGGGGAGCTGTTTTTT. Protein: CAISERHMPGELFF.

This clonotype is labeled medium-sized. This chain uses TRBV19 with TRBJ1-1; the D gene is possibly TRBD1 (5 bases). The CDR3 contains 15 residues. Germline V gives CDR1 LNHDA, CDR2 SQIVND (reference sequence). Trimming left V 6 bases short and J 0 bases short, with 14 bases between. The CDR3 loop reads CASRGRGVVNTEAFF. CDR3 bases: TGTGCCAGTAGGGGGAGGGGAGTGGTGAACACTGAAGCTTTCTTT.

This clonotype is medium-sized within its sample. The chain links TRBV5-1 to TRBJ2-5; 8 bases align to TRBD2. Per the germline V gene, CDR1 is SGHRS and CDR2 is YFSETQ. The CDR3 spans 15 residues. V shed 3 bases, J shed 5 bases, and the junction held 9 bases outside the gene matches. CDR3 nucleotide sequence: TGCGCCAGCAGCTCAACAGCGGGAGTAGGGGAGACCCAGTACTTC. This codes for CASSSTAGVGETQYF.

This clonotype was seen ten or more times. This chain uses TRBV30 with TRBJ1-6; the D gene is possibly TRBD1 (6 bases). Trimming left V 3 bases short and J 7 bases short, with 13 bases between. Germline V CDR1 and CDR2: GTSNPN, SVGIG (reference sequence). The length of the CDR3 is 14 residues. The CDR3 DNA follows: TGTGCCTGGAGCCGGCGGGACAAGAATTCACCCCTCCACTTT. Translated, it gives CAWSRRDKNSPLHF.

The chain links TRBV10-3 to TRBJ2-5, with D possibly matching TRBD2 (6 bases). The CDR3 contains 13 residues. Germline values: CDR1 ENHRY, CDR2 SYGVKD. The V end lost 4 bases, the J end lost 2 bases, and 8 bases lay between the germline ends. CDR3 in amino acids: CAISGSGQETQYF. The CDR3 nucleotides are TGTGCCATCAGTGGTAGCGGTCAAGAGACCCAGTACTTC.

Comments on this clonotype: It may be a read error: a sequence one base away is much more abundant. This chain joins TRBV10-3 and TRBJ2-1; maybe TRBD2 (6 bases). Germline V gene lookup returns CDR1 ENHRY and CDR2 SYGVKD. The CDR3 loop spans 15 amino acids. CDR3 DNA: TGTACCATCAGTCCCCGGGGCCCCCGGGGGAATGAGCAGTTCTTC. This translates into CTISPRGPRGNEQFF.

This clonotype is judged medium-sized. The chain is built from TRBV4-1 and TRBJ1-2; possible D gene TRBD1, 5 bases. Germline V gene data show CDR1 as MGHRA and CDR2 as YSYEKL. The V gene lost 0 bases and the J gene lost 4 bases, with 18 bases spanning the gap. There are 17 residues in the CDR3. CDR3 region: CASSQDEVGRTIYGYTF. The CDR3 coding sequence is TGCGCCAGCAGCCAAGACGAGGTAGGGCGGACAATCTATGGCTACACCTTC.

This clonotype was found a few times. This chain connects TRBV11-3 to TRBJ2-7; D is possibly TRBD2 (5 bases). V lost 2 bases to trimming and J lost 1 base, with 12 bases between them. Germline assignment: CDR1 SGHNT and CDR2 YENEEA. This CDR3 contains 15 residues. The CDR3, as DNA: TGTGCCAGCAGCTTACGTCCAGCGGAGTCCTACGAGCAGTACTTC. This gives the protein CASSLRPAESYEQYF.

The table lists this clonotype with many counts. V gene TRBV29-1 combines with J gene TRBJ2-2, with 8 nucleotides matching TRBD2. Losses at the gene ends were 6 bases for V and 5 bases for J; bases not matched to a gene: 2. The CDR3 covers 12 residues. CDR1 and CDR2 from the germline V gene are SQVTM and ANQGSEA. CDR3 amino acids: CSVERETGELFF. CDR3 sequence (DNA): TGCAGCGTCGAGCGGGAGACCGGGGAGCTGTTTTTT.

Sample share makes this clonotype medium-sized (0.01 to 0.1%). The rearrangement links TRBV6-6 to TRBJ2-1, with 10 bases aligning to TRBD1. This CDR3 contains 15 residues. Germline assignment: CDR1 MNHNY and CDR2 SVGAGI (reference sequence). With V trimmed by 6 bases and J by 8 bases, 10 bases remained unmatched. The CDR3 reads CASRPGTGDVYEQFF. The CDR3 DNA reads TGTGCCAGCAGACCCGGGACAGGGGATGTGTATGAGCAGTTCTTC.

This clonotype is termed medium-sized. CDR3 in DNA: TGTGCCAGCCGAGGGGGAGACGGCTCGAACACCGGGGAGCTGTTTTTT. It encodes CASRGGDGSNTGELFF. This chain uses TRBV6-1 with TRBJ2-2, with a tentative D call TRBD1 (6 bases). CDR1 and CDR2 from the germline V gene are MNHNS and SASEGT. The CDR3 length is 16 residues. V gave up 8 bases and J gave up 0 bases, with 16 bases separating them.